Each of the 28 T cell receptor beta chains below was sequenced from the same sample in a study of regulatory T cells in long-lasting Graves disease. Time point denoted: persistent/refractory GD, antithyroid drugs over 5 years with positive TRAb. RNA extracted from PBMCs served as the sequencing template. Investigators prepared the TCR beta libraries by applying iRepertoire HTBI primers and Arm-PCR of CDR3 regions. TCRdb recomputed calls from the multiplex PCR reads with MiXCR, one row per CDR3 protein. The profile shows hundreds of thousands of distinct CDR3 sequences, around 20% of them singletons. The sample consisted of peripheral blood mononuclear cells (PBMCs), taken when the disease was refractory, from a patient treated with antithyroid drugs. The source is a female donor with Graves disease.

The chain is built from TRBV4-2 and TRBJ2-2; 9 bases are shared with TRBD2. V was pared by 4 bases and J by 1 base, with 4 bases of the junction left unmatched. This CDR3 is 16 amino acids long. The V gene's germline CDR1 is LGHNA and CDR2 YNFKEQ. This chain's CDR3 is CASSRQTSGNTGELFF. CDR3 bases: TGTGCCAGCAGCCGCCAGACTAGCGGGAACACCGGGGAGCTGTTTTTT.

This clonotype was detected ten times or more. The chain employs TRBV7-3 and TRBJ2-7; D is ambiguous. Trimming pared 6 bases from V and 0 bases from J, leaving 12 bases between. Looked up from germline, CDR1 is SGHTA and CDR2 is FQGTGA. The CDR3 is 14 amino acids. The CDR3 loop is CASSVAPGSYEQYF. CDR3 nucleotide sequence: TGTGCCAGCAGTGTGGCGCCAGGCTCCTACGAGCAGTACTTC. The variable domain in full, with the rest retrieved from reference TRBV7-3 and TRBJ2-7, is GAGVSQTPSNKVTEKGKYVELRCDPISGHTALYWYRQSLGQGPEFLIYFQGTGAADDSGLPNDRFFAVRPEGSVSTLKIQRTERGDSAVYLCASSVAPGSYEQYFGPGTRLTVT.

This clonotype was recorded many times. This chain links TRBV19 with TRBJ2-7; the match to TRBD2 covers 13 bases. Trimming took 5 bases from V and 3 from J; bases not matched to a gene: 4. This CDR3 comprises 15 residues. The germline V gene has CDR1 LNHDA and CDR2 SQIVND (reference sequence). CDR3 sequence: CASSPGTSGVYEQYF. The DNA for the CDR3 is TGTGCCAGTAGTCCAGGGACTAGCGGGGTCTACGAGCAGTACTTC.

This clonotype appeared many times. The chain employs TRBV6-1 and TRBJ2-4; no firm D call. V was trimmed by 6 bases and J by 2 bases, leaving 5 bases between them. The CDR3 runs to 12 residues. Per germline, CDR1 MNHNS and CDR2 SASEGT. The CDR3 DNA reads TGTGCCAGCAGGGGGACCAAAAACATTCAGTACTTC. Its translation: CASRGTKNIQYF.

This clonotype was seen a handful of times. The J gene is TRBJ1-1, the V gene TRBV28, with D hard to call. CDR3 length: 12 amino acids. Germline CDR1 reads MDHEN; CDR2 reads SYDVKM. Trimming left V 1 base short and J 5 bases short, with 5 bases between. The CDR3 region has the DNA TGTGCCAGCAGTTTATTTGGTACTGAAGCTTTCTTT. This encodes CASSLFGTEAFF.

This clonotype has ten or more counts. The CDR3 region has the DNA TGTGCCAGCAGCCTCAAACAGGGGGCTGTCACTGAAGCTTTCTTT. Protein sequence: CASSLKQGAVTEAFF. The chain links TRBV11-2 to TRBJ1-1; 9 bases match TRBD1. There are 15 residues in the CDR3. Germline CDR1 reads SGHAT; CDR2 reads FQNNGV. The trim removed 5 bases at V and 4 bases at J, leaving 8 bases unmatched.

The chain combines TRBV29-1 with TRBJ1-1; D gene unclear. Between the trimmed V and J ends, which lost 4 bases and 3 bases, there was a span of 12 bases. This CDR3 region has 13 residues. Germline V gene sequence: CDR1 SQVTM, CDR2 ANQGSEA. CDR3 coding DNA: TGCAGCGTTGTAAGGGCTGGGGACACTGAAGCTTTCTTT. Its translation: CSVVRAGDTEAFF.

A single count supports this clonotype. The rearrangement uses TRBV29-1 and TRBJ2-7; D perhaps matches TRBD2 (6 bases). Trimming removed 6 bases at V and 3 bases at J, with 18 bases between. The CDR3 has 14 amino acids. Germline V gives CDR1 SQVTM, CDR2 ANQGSEA. Here the CDR3 DNA reads TGCAGCGTCGCACCCGGGGGAAGAGGCTACGAGCAGTACTTC. Protein sequence: CSVAPGGRGYEQYF.

This clonotype occurred many times. The chain employs TRBV12-3 or TRBV12-4 and TRBJ1-2; D unclear. This CDR3 has 11 amino acids. The ends were cut back, 5 bases at V and 2 bases at J, with 3 bases in the middle. In nucleotides, the CDR3 is TGTGCCAGCAGTCTAAACTATGGCTACACCTTC. Residues: CASSLNYGYTF.

The chain employs TRBV18 and TRBJ2-2, with 8 bases matching TRBD1. Per germline, CDR1 KGHSH and CDR2 LQKENI. This CDR3 region has 16 residues. Trimming at V came to 6 bases and at J to 6 bases, leaving 12 bases not matched to a gene. This CDR3 is CASSSTGDDQSGELFF. In DNA form, the CDR3 reads TGTGCCAGCTCGTCGACAGGGGATGATCAGTCCGGGGAGCTGTTTTTT.

This clonotype is a singleton in its sample. The rearrangement uses TRBV20-1 and TRBJ2-7; 7 nucleotides line up with TRBD2. V gave up 6 bases and J gave up 2 bases; unmatched junction bases: 10. This CDR3 is built from 14 residues. Germline V gives CDR1 DFQATT, CDR2 SNEGSKA (reference sequence). CDR3 loop: CSASWASGTYEQYF. CDR3 nucleotide sequence: TGCAGTGCCTCCTGGGCTAGCGGCACCTACGAGCAGTACTTC.

Many counts were recorded for this clonotype. The chain carries TRBV7-2 and TRBJ1-6; D unresolved. V was trimmed by 2 bases and J by 15 bases, leaving 20 bases between them. The CDR3 covers 15 residues. Germline V gene data show CDR1 as SGHTA and CDR2 as FQGNSA. In nucleotides, the CDR3 is TGTGCCAGCAGCTTATGGTTCGATGGGTTGGCTATCCTCCACTTT. Its protein is CASSLWFDGLAILHF.

This clonotype came up many times. CDR3 sequence reads: CASSLVLGVGEQYF. As DNA, the CDR3 is TGTGCCAGCAGCTTAGTGCTGGGAGTGGGCGAGCAGTACTTC. V usage is TRBV11-1 and J usage is TRBJ2-7; possibly TRBD2 for D (5 bases). Germline CDR1 reads SGHAT; CDR2 reads FQDESV (reference sequence). Between the trimmed V and J ends, which lost 1 base and 6 bases, there was a span of 13 bases. The CDR3 totals 14 residues.

The J gene is TRBJ1-1, the V gene TRBV19; TRBD1 agrees at 7 bases. V lost 4 bases and J lost 9; bases outside the gene matches: 8. The CDR3 length is 13 residues. The germline V gene has CDR1 LNHDA and CDR2 SQIVND (reference sequence). CDR3 coding DNA: TGTGCCAGTAGTAGGCCAGGGGGAGGCCAAGCTTTCTTT. Translating it yields CASSRPGGGQAFF.

DNA for the CDR3: TGTGCCAGCAGTGATCGTTCTAACTATGGCTACACCTTC. The encoded protein is CASSDRSNYGYTF. This chain uses TRBV25-1 with TRBJ1-2, with D unclear. V lost 3 bases, J lost 0 bases, and 5 bases lay in between. CDR1 is MGHDK, CDR2 SYGVNS, per germline. CDR3 length: 13 residues.

The chain recombines TRBV10-3 with TRBJ1-1; TRBD1 might be the D (6 bases). The CDR3 is 14 residues long. Germline CDR1 reads ENHRY; CDR2 reads SYGVKD. V was pared by 2 bases and J by 0 bases, with 7 bases between. CDR3 sequence: CAISETGMNTEAFF. The CDR3 nucleotides read TGTGCCATCAGTGAGACAGGGATGAACACTGAAGCTTTCTTT.

The chain couples TRBV10-3 to TRBJ1-2, with 10 bases fitting TRBD1. The trim removed 10 bases at V and 4 bases at J, leaving 3 bases unmatched. Germline CDR1 is ENHRY and CDR2 is SYGVKD. This CDR3 spans 12 amino acids. CDR3 nucleotide sequence: TGTGCCAGCGGACAGGGGGTCTATGGCTACACCTTC. Translated, it gives CASGQGVYGYTF.

V is TRBV7-3 and J is TRBJ2-3, with 7 bases identical to TRBD2. The J segment lost 2 bases and the V segment lost 1 base, leaving 3 bases of the junction unmatched. CDR1 and CDR2 (germline): SGHTA, FQGTGA. This CDR3 is 15 amino acids long. The CDR3 loop reads CASSLIGLDTDTQYF. CDR3 sequence (DNA): TGTGCCAGCAGCTTAATTGGACTAGACACAGATACGCAGTATTTT. The full variable domain, with the rest looked up from reference TRBV7-3 and TRBJ2-3, is GAGVSQTPSNKVTEKGKYVELRCDPISGHTALYWYRQSLGQGPEFLIYFQGTGAADDSGLPNDRFFAVRPEGSVSTLKIQRTERGDSAVYLCASSLIGLDTDTQYFGPGTRLTVL.

CDR3 residues: CASQTDPRGVAGGNSAGELFF. The CDR3 DNA sequence: TGTGCCAGCCAAACGGACCCCCGGGGAGTAGCGGGAGGGAATAGTGCCGGGGAGCTGTTTTTT. The gene calls are TRBV2 and TRBJ2-2; 11 bases map to TRBD2. The CDR3 totals 21 residues. Germline values: CDR1 SNHLY, CDR2 FYNNEI. V lost 8 bases to trimming and J lost 6 bases; unmatched junction nucleotides: 26. The full variable domain, completed using reference TRBV2 and TRBJ2-2, is EPEVTQTPSHQVTQMGQEVILRCVPISNHLYFYWYRQILGQKVEFLVSFYNNEISEKSEIFDDQFSVERPDGSNFTLKIRSTKLEDSAMYFCASQTDPRGVAGGNSAGELFFGEGSRLTVL.

This clonotype was detected only a few times. Written as DNA, the CDR3 is TGTGCCAGCACCGAGGGTAGCGGGAGGGTCTACAATGAGCAGTTCTTC. Its translation: CASTEGSGRVYNEQFF. The J gene is TRBJ2-1, the V gene TRBV6-1, with 11 bases fitting TRBD2. This CDR3 is built from 16 residues. Germline CDR1 is MNHNS and CDR2 is SASEGT. Trimming at V came to 7 bases and at J to 3 bases, leaving 8 bases not matched to a gene.

This clonotype has only a few counts. The chain is built from TRBV5-1 and TRBJ2-2; possibly TRBD1 for D (8 bases). The germline gives CDR1 SGHRS, CDR2 YFSETQ. There are 20 residues in the CDR3. V lost 5 bases and J lost 3, with 29 bases in between. The CDR3 DNA sequence: TGCGCCAGCAGTAAGACAGGGGCGTCGAGCGGGACTGGGTACACCGGGGAGCTGTTTTTT. This gives the protein CASSKTGASSGTGYTGELFF.

The chain joins TRBV6-5 to TRBJ2-2; the D call may be TRBD1 or TRBD2 (6 bases each). V was pared by 2 bases and J by 10 bases, with 23 bases between. The CDR3 contains 17 residues. Germline V gene sequence: CDR1 MNHEY, CDR2 SVGAGI. CDR3 in amino acids: CASSYATLTWGATELFF. Here the CDR3 DNA reads TGTGCCAGCAGTTACGCGACACTCACTTGGGGGGCTACGGAGCTGTTTTTT.

There are a few counts of this clonotype. The chain carries TRBV5-1 and TRBJ2-7, with D possibly matching TRBD2 (6 bases). V was shortened by 4 bases and J by 0 bases, with 11 bases between the two germline ends. The CDR3 runs 14 residues. CDR1 is SGHRS and CDR2 is YFSETQ in the germline V gene. In DNA form, the CDR3 reads TGCGCCAGCAGCGGGGGGAGGACCTCCTACGAGCAGTACTTC. Translation gives CASSGGRTSYEQYF.

This clonotype was detected a few times. The rearrangement joins TRBV19 to TRBJ1-1; TRBD1 agrees at 7 bases. Per the germline V gene, CDR1 is LNHDA and CDR2 is SQIVND (reference sequence). The CDR3 consists of 15 residues. J lost 3 bases, V lost 6 bases, and 10 bases had no gene match. The CDR3 nucleotides read TGTGCCAGTAGCCTCCAGGGGGACTGGGACACTGAAGCTTTCTTT. This gives the protein CASSLQGDWDTEAFF.

With regard to this clonotype: Sequence at one end of the junction differs from germline and may be a read error. The rearrangement links TRBV28 to TRBJ2-7; 12 bases align to TRBD1. This CDR3 has 16 amino acids. In germline, CDR1 is MDHEN, CDR2 SYDVKM. The chain's CDR3 is CASSRTRGTGGFEQYF. CDR3 DNA sequence: TGCGCCAGCAGCCGGACCCGAGGGACAGGGGGCTTTGAGCAGTACTTC.

This clonotype was counted only a few times. The V call is TRBV29-1, the J call TRBJ1-2; 7 nucleotides match TRBD1. The CDR3 sequence is 13 residues long. J lost 4 bases, V lost 6 bases, and 8 bases had no gene match. Germline V gene data show CDR1 as SQVTM and CDR2 as ANQGSEA. The CDR3 here is CSVRQGLSYGYTF. CDR3 DNA sequence: TGCAGCGTGAGACAGGGATTAAGCTATGGCTACACCTTC.

This chain joins TRBV20-1 and TRBJ2-7; D remains unclear. The CDR3 contains 14 residues. Trimming left V 0 bases short and J 0 bases short, with 9 bases between. CDR1 and CDR2 from the germline V gene are DFQATT and SNEGSKA (reference sequence). The CDR3 region has the DNA TGCAGTGCTAGAGACTCCAGAAACTCCTACGAGCAGTACTTC. It encodes CSARDSRNSYEQYF.

In nucleotides, the CDR3 is TGTGCCAGCAGCCTAGCGGGAGGGGAGTACAATGAGCAGTTCTTC. As protein: CASSLAGGEYNEQFF. V usage is TRBV7-3 and J usage is TRBJ2-1; 12 nucleotides match TRBD2. The CDR3 consists of 15 residues. The V gene end was trimmed by 5 bases and the J gene end by 4 bases; junction bases not matched to a gene: 3. Germline CDR1 and CDR2: SGHTA and FQGTGA.